These 30 T cell receptor beta chains share one sample of origin, sequenced in a study of T cell responses to AZD1222 COVID-19 vaccine. TCRdb's copy holds only in-frame clones and misses some; the assay was immunoSEQ multiplex PCR. Among some 83,000 clones, about 89% were seen once, and the ten largest hold roughly 5%. The material was peripheral blood, obtained 28 days after the second AZD1222 dose. All receptors derive from an adult who received the AZD1222 COVID-19 vaccine.

This chain uses TRBV6-2 or TRBV6-3 with TRBJ2-1, with 8 nucleotides matching TRBD1. With V trimmed by 5 bases and J by 1 base, 10 bases remained unmatched. Germline loops: CDR1 MNHEY, CDR2 SVGEGT. The CDR3 runs 17 residues. CDR3 loop: CASSPATDRESYNEQFF. The CDR3 region has the DNA TGTGCCAGCAGTCCAGCGACGGACAGGGAATCCTACAATGAGCAGTTCTTC.

V and J are TRBV19 and TRBJ1-1, with a weak D call TRBD1 (6 bases). This CDR3 has 15 amino acids. Germline V gene data show CDR1 as LNHDA and CDR2 as SQIVND (reference sequence). The ends were cut back, 7 bases at V and 4 bases at J, with 19 bases in the middle. The CDR3 loop is CASIHSSRGGTEAFF. In nucleotides, the CDR3 is TGTGCCAGTATCCACAGCTCCAGGGGTGGCACTGAAGCTTTCTTT.

The V call is TRBV7-9, the J call TRBJ1-1; maybe TRBD1 (6 bases). Germline CDR1 is SEHNR and CDR2 is FQNEAQ (reference sequence). The CDR3 loop spans 13 amino acids. Trimming stripped 7 bases from V and 6 bases from J, with 15 bases between. The CDR3 is CASTLQGNAEAFF. The CDR3 nucleotides are TGTGCCAGCACGCTACAGGGTAATGCTGAAGCTTTCTTT.

The chain couples TRBV16 to TRBJ1-1; D not resolved. The CDR3 runs to 13 residues. Trimming pared 0 bases from V and 6 bases from J, leaving 8 bases between. The germline V gene has CDR1 KGHSY and CDR2 FQNENV. CDR3 in DNA: TGTGCCAGCAGCCAATCCGGGTTCCCTGAAGCTTTCTTT. The encoded protein is CASSQSGFPEAFF. Full variable domain (rest looked up from reference TRBV16 and TRBJ1-1): GEEVAQTPKHLVRGEGQKAKLYCAPIKGHSYVFWYQQVLKNEFKFLISFQNENVFDETGMPKERFSAKCLPNSPCSLEIQATKLEDSAVYFCASSQSGFPEAFFGQGTRLTVV.

This clone has just one count. V gene TRBV10-3 combines with J gene TRBJ2-7, with TRBD1 matching over 9 bases. J was trimmed by 1 base and V by 8 bases; bases with no gene match: 3. The CDR3 loop spans 13 amino acids. Germline assignment: CDR1 ENHRY and CDR2 SYGVKD. The DNA for the CDR3 is TGTGCCATCTCCGGGACAGGGTCCTACGAGCAGTACTTC. This translates into CAISGTGSYEQYF.

This chain links TRBV29-1 with TRBJ1-2; D possibly corresponds to TRBD1 (6 bases). This CDR3 has 13 amino acids. Germline CDR1 is SQVTM and CDR2 is ANQGSEA. The germline V and J ends were trimmed by 7 bases and 4 bases, with 16 bases remaining between them. The CDR3 loop reads CSASGGGTYGYTF. In DNA form, the CDR3 reads TGCAGCGCCTCCGGAGGGGGAACCTATGGCTACACCTTC.

The V gene is TRBV13, the J gene TRBJ1-1, with no clear D. The germline V gene encodes CDR1 PRHDT and CDR2 FYEKMQ (reference sequence). The CDR3 runs to 13 residues. V was cut by 2 bases and J by 4 bases, with 8 bases left in between. The CDR3 DNA reads as TGTGCCAGCAGCTTACGGGTGGGCACTGAAGCTTTCTTT. This codes for CASSLRVGTEAFF.

The rearrangement links TRBV28 to TRBJ1-1, with 10 bases fitting TRBD1. V was clipped by 3 bases and J by 10 bases; unmatched bases: 11. CDR1 MDHEN and CDR2 SYDVKM come from the germline V gene. The CDR3 has 15 residues. CDR3 in amino acids: CASSFRTGGVVRAFF. CDR3 coding DNA: TGTGCCAGCAGTTTTAGGACAGGGGGGGTGGTAAGAGCTTTCTTT.

CDR3 nucleotide sequence: TGTGCCAGCTTTCAAGGCAGAAACTATGGCTACACCTTC. It codes for CASFQGRNYGYTF. The rearrangement joins TRBV9 to TRBJ1-2; D gene ambiguous. V lost 7 bases and J lost 2, with 12 bases in between. The CDR3 has 13 residues. Germline V gene sequence: CDR1 SGDLS, CDR2 YYNGEE.

This chain uses TRBV6-5 with TRBJ2-1; 16 bases line up with TRBD2. Germline assignment: CDR1 MNHEY and CDR2 SVGAGI. The CDR3 loop spans 15 amino acids. Trimming took 6 bases from V and 7 from J; bases not matched to a gene: 3. CDR3 bases: TGTGCCAGCAGCGGGACTAGCGGGGGGGGTAATGAGCAGTTCTTC. Protein product: CASSGTSGGGNEQFF.

The rearrangement joins TRBV14 to TRBJ1-1; tentatively, D is TRBD1 (5 bases). The CDR3 runs 14 residues. V was trimmed by 1 base and J by 0 bases, leaving 6 bases between them. Germline loops: CDR1 SGHDN, CDR2 FVKESK. In nucleotides, the CDR3 is TGTGCCAGCAGCCAAGGACAGCTGAACACTGAAGCTTTCTTT. It yields the protein CASSQGQLNTEAFF.

The rearrangement joins TRBV24-1 to TRBJ2-3; the D is unclear. The length of the CDR3 is 13 residues. Trimming removed 6 bases from V and 0 bases from J, with 6 bases in between. Looked up from germline, CDR1 is KGHDR and CDR2 is SFDVKD. The DNA for the CDR3 is TGTGCCACCAGTCCGCTCAGCACAGATACGCAGTATTTT. Its translation is CATSPLSTDTQYF.

The chain combines TRBV12-3 or TRBV12-4 with TRBJ2-7; D could derive from TRBD1 or TRBD2 (5 bases each). The CDR3 extends over 13 amino acids. Deletions cut 7 bases from V and 6 bases from J, with 16 bases between. The CDR3 here is CASTGDGAGEQYF. CDR3 sequence (DNA): TGTGCCAGCACCGGGGACGGGGCGGGCGAGCAGTACTTC.

This clone was found once. V usage is TRBV4-2 and J usage is TRBJ1-3; the D is unclear. V was clipped by 0 bases and J by 2 bases, with 20 bases between them. The V gene's germline CDR1 is LGHNA and CDR2 YNFKEQ. The CDR3 contains 19 residues. The CDR3 reads CASSQEVGSTLLPGNTIYF. CDR3 DNA sequence: TGTGCCAGCAGCCAAGAGGTCGGCAGTACCCTACTACCTGGAAACACCATATATTTT.

The genes are TRBV6-5 and TRBJ2-5; D perhaps matches TRBD1 (5 bases). CDR1 MNHEY and CDR2 SVGAGI come from the germline V gene. The V and J ends lost 5 bases and 2 bases respectively, with 9 bases between them. This CDR3 is built from 13 residues. Here the CDR3 reads CASSRTIQETQYF. DNA for the CDR3: TGTGCCAGCAGTCGGACAATACAAGAGACCCAGTACTTC.

The chain has TRBV7-3 and TRBJ2-5; 11 nucleotides line up with TRBD2. The CDR3 length is 13 residues. Per the germline V gene, CDR1 is SGHTA and CDR2 is FQGTGA. The V and J ends lost 2 bases and 9 bases, in that order; junction bases with no gene match: 2. The chain's CDR3 is CASSLFSGGAQYF. CDR3 sequence (DNA): TGTGCCAGCAGCTTATTTAGCGGGGGGGCCCAGTACTTC.

J is TRBJ2-3 and V is TRBV3-1 (or the pseudogene TRBV3-2), with 7 bases that match TRBD1. Germline V gene sequence: CDR1 LGHDT, CDR2 YNNKEL (reference sequence). Germline trimming cut 6 bases from V and 9 bases from J; bases unmatched to any gene: 6. There are 12 residues in the CDR3. The CDR3 DNA is TGTGCCAGCAGTTCTAGACAGGGAACGCAGTATTTT. Translation: CASSSRQGTQYF.

The J gene is TRBJ1-1, the V gene TRBV5-1; D not resolved. CDR1 is SGHRS, CDR2 YFSETQ, per germline. CDR3 length: 14 amino acids. V lost 6 bases and J 1 base, leaving 13 bases between the germline ends. The CDR3 loop is CASTGTLGNTEAFF. CDR3 bases: TGCGCCAGCACCGGAACACTGGGGAACACTGAAGCTTTCTTT.

This chain uses TRBV18 with TRBJ2-1; perhaps TRBD1 as D (6 bases). V lost 6 bases and J 3 bases, leaving 18 bases between the germline ends. The CDR3 length is 16 residues. Germline CDR1 KGHSH, CDR2 LQKENI. The DNA for the CDR3 is TGTGCCAGCTCCCCGAACCGGGACACATACTACAATGAGCAGTTCTTC. Residues: CASSPNRDTYYNEQFF.

The chain carries TRBV11-3 and TRBJ1-2; D gene ambiguous. Germline V CDR1 and CDR2: SGHNT, YENEEA. The CDR3 sequence is 11 residues long. V was pared by 5 bases and J by 3 bases, with 4 bases between. In nucleotides, the CDR3 is TGTGCCAGCAGCGGGGACTATGGCTACACCTTC. This encodes CASSGDYGYTF.

V gene TRBV12-3 or TRBV12-4 combines with J gene TRBJ2-5; D gene unclear. V lost 5 bases and J lost 4, with 5 bases in between. This CDR3 region has 11 residues. The CDR3: CASSTRETQYF. CDR3 nucleotide sequence: TGTGCCAGCAGTACCCGAGAGACCCAGTACTTC.

The chain links TRBV7-2 to TRBJ2-5; D may be TRBD2 (6 bases). V lost 4 bases, J lost 3 bases, and 15 bases lay in between. The germline V gene has CDR1 SGHTA and CDR2 FQGNSA. This CDR3 region has 15 residues. The DNA for the CDR3 is TGTGCCAGCAGCTCTGGGAGGCTACCTGAAGAGACCCAGTACTTC. Protein: CASSSGRLPEETQYF.

The chain couples TRBV7-3 to TRBJ1-2; D remains ambiguous. The CDR3 runs 12 residues. Trimming removed 7 bases at V and 4 bases at J, with 10 bases between. The germline CDR1 and CDR2 sequences are SGHTA and FQGTGA. CDR3 sequence: CASNSQIYGYTF. CDR3 nucleotide sequence: TGTGCCAGCAACTCACAGATCTATGGCTACACCTTC.

This rearrangement joins TRBV5-1 to TRBJ2-7; D call uncertain. V dropped 0 bases and J dropped 5 bases, with 9 bases sitting between them. The CDR3 loop spans 13 amino acids. CDR1 is SGHRS and CDR2 is YFSETQ in the germline V gene. The CDR3 here is CASSLGPPNEQYF. CDR3 bases: TGCGCCAGCAGCTTGGGACCTCCAAACGAGCAGTACTTC.

V and J are TRBV19 and TRBJ1-2; D possibly corresponds to TRBD1 (6 bases). CDR1 is LNHDA and CDR2 is SQIVND in the germline V gene (reference sequence). Trimming cost V 6 bases and J 7 bases, with 24 bases left between them. CDR3 size: 16 residues. The CDR3 loop reads CASRGGDTTGILGYTF. CDR3 DNA: TGTGCCAGTAGGGGGGGCGACACAACAGGGATTCTTGGCTACACCTTC.

V is TRBV2 and J is TRBJ2-5; maybe TRBD1 (6 bases). V lost 7 bases and J 5 bases, leaving 17 bases between the germline ends. Germline loops: CDR1 SNHLY, CDR2 FYNNEI. This CDR3 is 14 amino acids long. Written as DNA, the CDR3 is TGTGCCAGCATGAGACAGGCGTGGCGGGAGACCCAGTACTTC. It encodes CASMRQAWRETQYF.

The V and J genes are TRBV10-3 and TRBJ1-6, with 10 bases fitting TRBD1. This CDR3 contains 15 residues. The germline gives CDR1 ENHRY, CDR2 SYGVKD. V was pared by 3 bases and J by 10 bases, with 6 bases of the junction left unmatched. CDR3 sequence reads: CAISDSPGQGSPLHF. CDR3 coding DNA: TGTGCCATCAGTGATTCCCCGGGACAGGGGTCACCCCTCCACTTT.

This CDR3 reads CASSYSGGGSTEAFF. The DNA of the CDR3 is TGTGCCAGCAGTTACTCGGGGGGAGGGAGTACTGAAGCTTTCTTT. V usage is TRBV6-2 or TRBV6-3 and J usage is TRBJ1-1, with a weak D call TRBD1 (5 bases). The germline V gene encodes CDR1 MNHEY and CDR2 SVGEGT. The CDR3 contains 15 residues. The V gene lost 0 bases and the J gene lost 5 bases, with 13 bases spanning the gap.

Notes on this clone: A junction boundary mismatches the germline segment, possibly from a read error. This chain uses TRBV6-5 with TRBJ1-1, with D possibly being TRBD1 (6 bases). The CDR3 has 14 amino acids. CDR1 is MNHEY, CDR2 SVGAGI, per germline. For the CDR3, the DNA is TGTGCCAGCAGCCCCTTCATGACAGGAAAAGCCCCTCTCTTT. Its protein is CASSPFMTGKAPLF.

This sequence joins TRBV12-3 or TRBV12-4 and TRBJ1-6; 9 bases fit TRBD1. V lost 8 bases to trimming and J lost 9 bases; unmatched junction nucleotides: 2. The CDR3 is 12 amino acids. The CDR3 reads CASGTGFSPLHF. The CDR3 DNA reads TGTGCCAGCGGGACAGGGTTTTCACCCCTCCACTTT.